The 16 T cell receptor beta chains below come from one sample, sequenced in a study of memory CD4+ T cells and cytomegalovirus serostatus. Single viable CD3+CD4+CD8-CD45RO+ cells were sorted as the memory CD4+ T cells. TCRdb keeps only in-frame clones here, not all; method: immunoSEQ multiplex PCR. Of approximately 60,000 clones in the sample, 70% to 75% were seen once. The sequenced material came from memory CD4+ T cells from blood. The receptors shown here come from an adult in good health and CMV-seropositive.

The chain couples TRBV10-3 to TRBJ1-2, with D possibly matching TRBD1 (5 bases). This CDR3 contains 15 residues. The V gene's germline CDR1 is ENHRY and CDR2 SYGVKD. Trimming shortened V by 0 bases and J by 4 bases, and 12 bases separated the two germline ends. As DNA, the CDR3 is TGTGCCATCAGTGAGTCAGAGGGGCAGGGCTATGGCTACACCTTC. It yields the protein CAISESEGQGYGYTF.

The chain carries TRBV27 and TRBJ2-1, with D tentatively TRBD1 (6 bases). This CDR3 has 13 amino acids. V was pared by 4 bases and J by 8 bases, with 12 bases between. From germline, CDR1 is MNHEY and CDR2 SMNVEV (reference sequence). CDR3 in amino acids: CASSSNRVHEQFF. The CDR3 nucleotides read TGTGCCAGCAGTTCCAACAGGGTACATGAGCAGTTCTTC.

V gene TRBV7-9 combines with J gene TRBJ2-3; the match to TRBD2 covers 7 bases. The CDR3 runs to 15 residues. V was clipped by 5 bases and J by 0 bases; unmatched bases: 5. Germline CDR1 is SEHNR and CDR2 is FQNEAQ (reference sequence). This chain's CDR3 is CASSRGEGSTDTQYF. CDR3 nucleotide sequence: TGTGCCAGCAGCCGAGGGGAGGGAAGCACAGATACGCAGTATTTT.

V gene TRBV4-3 combines with J gene TRBJ2-2; D ambiguous. V was shortened by 0 bases and J by 6 bases, with 11 bases between the two germline ends. The CDR3 is 15 amino acids. Germline CDR1 and CDR2: LGHNA and YSLEER. CDR3 loop: CASSQDWDLAGELFF. The CDR3 region has the DNA TGCGCCAGCAGCCAAGATTGGGATCTAGCCGGGGAGCTGTTTTTT.

V is TRBV7-9 and J is TRBJ2-1, with TRBD2 as a possible D gene (5 bases). Trimming pared 2 bases from V and 3 bases from J, leaving 11 bases between. The CDR3 has 15 amino acids. CDR1 is SEHNR, CDR2 FQNEAQ, per germline (reference sequence). The CDR3 nucleotides read TGTGCCAGCAGCTTAAGTGGGAGCGACTACAATGAGCAGTTCTTC. Translating gives CASSLSGSDYNEQFF.

This sequence joins TRBV6-1 and TRBJ2-2; tentatively, D is TRBD1 or TRBD2 (6 bases each). The germline V gene has CDR1 MNHNS and CDR2 SASEGT. The CDR3 has 17 residues. Between the trimmed V and J ends, which lost 4 bases and 1 base, there was a span of 16 bases. In DNA form, the CDR3 reads TGTGCCAGCAGTGTCCCCCCGGGGGCGAGGAACACCGGGGAGCTGTTTTTT. Amino acid sequence: CASSVPPGARNTGELFF.

The chain recombines TRBV18 with TRBJ2-5; a weak D match, TRBD1 (6 bases). Trimming pared 2 bases from V and 7 bases from J, leaving 17 bases between. CDR1 and CDR2 from the germline V gene are KGHSH and LQKENI. The CDR3 consists of 15 residues. CDR3 region: CASSPAGAGSGTQYF. CDR3 in DNA: TGTGCCAGCTCACCAGCAGGGGCGGGCTCCGGGACCCAGTACTTC. Filled out from reference TRBV18 and TRBJ2-5, the complete variable domain reads NAGVMQNPRHLVRRRGQEARLRCSPMKGHSHVYWYRQLPEEGLKFMVYLQKENIIDESGMPKERFSAEFPKEGPSILRIQQVVRGDSAAYFCASSPAGAGSGTQYFGPGTRLLVL.

The chain combines TRBV19 with TRBJ1-1; TRBD1 aligns across 7 bases. Trimming cost V 7 bases and J 5 bases; bases outside gene matches: 13. CDR3 length equals 15 residues. CDR1 LNHDA and CDR2 SQIVND come from the germline V gene (reference sequence). CDR3 sequence: CASNNPGQKPTEAFF. CDR3 DNA sequence: TGTGCCAGTAACAATCCGGGACAGAAACCTACTGAAGCTTTCTTT.

This sequence joins TRBV30 and TRBJ1-6, with D perhaps matching TRBD1 (5 bases). Germline V gene sequence: CDR1 GTSNPN, CDR2 SVGIG (reference sequence). V shed 3 bases and J shed 7 bases, with 10 bases lying between them. The CDR3 extends over 13 amino acids. Here the CDR3 DNA reads TGTGCCTGGAGGATAGGGGAGAATTCACCCCTCCACTTT. Translated: CAWRIGENSPLHF.

The rearrangement links TRBV28 to TRBJ1-2, with no clear D. This CDR3 is 12 amino acids long. Trimming removed 5 bases at V and 3 bases at J, with 7 bases between. CDR1 is MDHEN, CDR2 SYDVKM, per germline. CDR3 amino acids: CASSPEYYGYTF. In nucleotides, the CDR3 is TGTGCCAGCAGTCCAGAGTACTATGGCTACACCTTC.

V and J are TRBV19 and TRBJ1-5; D is uncertain. CDR1 and CDR2 from the germline V gene are LNHDA and SQIVND (reference sequence). The germline V and J ends were trimmed by 2 bases and 7 bases, with 9 bases remaining between them. The CDR3 loop spans 13 amino acids. CDR3 DNA: TGTGCCAGTAGTATAAGACGTGGACAGCCCCAGCATTTT. The encoded protein is CASSIRRGQPQHF. Looking up the rest from reference TRBV19 and TRBJ1-5 gives the full variable domain: DGGITQSPKYLFRKEGQNVTLSCEQNLNHDAMYWYRQDPGQGLRLIYYSQIVNDFQKGDIAEGYSVSREKKESFPLTVTSAQKNPTAFYLCASSIRRGQPQHFGDGTRLSIL.

The chain has TRBV4-3 and TRBJ1-2; perhaps TRBD1 as D (6 bases). Germline loops: CDR1 LGHNA, CDR2 YSLEER. The CDR3 extends over 13 amino acids. V lost 1 base to trimming and J lost 5 bases, with 8 bases between them. The CDR3 sequence: CASSQVGGYGYTF. DNA of the CDR3: TGCGCCAGCAGCCAAGTAGGGGGTTATGGCTACACCTTC.

This sequence joins TRBV7-2 and TRBJ2-7; 9 bases are shared with TRBD2. The V gene's germline CDR1 is SGHTA and CDR2 FQGNSA. The CDR3 loop spans 13 amino acids. V trimming: 6 bases; J trimming: 5 bases; junction bases outside the gene matches: 5. The CDR3 protein is CASSRTSDHEQYF. The CDR3 bases are TGTGCCAGCAGTCGGACTAGCGACCACGAGCAGTACTTC.

The V gene is TRBV28, the J gene TRBJ2-1; D is possibly TRBD2 (6 bases). This CDR3 comprises 14 residues. Germline V lookup: CDR1 MDHEN, CDR2 SYDVKM. V lost 4 bases, J lost 6 bases, and 13 bases lay in between. For the CDR3, the DNA is TGTGCCAGCAGTTCTCCGGGACTCTCCAATGAGCAGTTCTTC. As protein: CASSSPGLSNEQFF.

J is TRBJ2-3 and V is TRBV28, with D perhaps assigned TRBD1 or TRBD2 (5 bases each). The CDR3 is made up of 15 amino acids. Germline V gene data show CDR1 as MDHEN and CDR2 as SYDVKM. V lost 6 bases to trimming and J lost 1 base, with 14 bases between them. The CDR3, as DNA: TGTGCCAGCAGCACTATGGGGGATCGCACAGATACGCAGTATTTT. Translation gives CASSTMGDRTDTQYF. The variable domain in full, with the rest retrieved from reference TRBV28 and TRBJ2-3, is DVKVTQSSRYLVKRTGEKVFLECVQDMDHENMFWYRQDPGLGLRLIYFSYDVKMKEKGDIPEGYSVSREKKERFSLILESASTNQTSMYLCASSTMGDRTDTQYFGPGTRLTVL.

This clone was counted at least ten times. This sequence joins TRBV7-2 and TRBJ1-5, with D hard to call. The V and J ends lost 2 bases and 3 bases respectively, with 5 bases between them. Germline loops: CDR1 SGHTA, CDR2 FQGNSA. The CDR3 length is 13 residues. Here the CDR3 DNA reads TGTGCCAGCAGCTTAACTACCAATCAGCCCCAGCATTTT. Residues: CASSLTTNQPQHF.